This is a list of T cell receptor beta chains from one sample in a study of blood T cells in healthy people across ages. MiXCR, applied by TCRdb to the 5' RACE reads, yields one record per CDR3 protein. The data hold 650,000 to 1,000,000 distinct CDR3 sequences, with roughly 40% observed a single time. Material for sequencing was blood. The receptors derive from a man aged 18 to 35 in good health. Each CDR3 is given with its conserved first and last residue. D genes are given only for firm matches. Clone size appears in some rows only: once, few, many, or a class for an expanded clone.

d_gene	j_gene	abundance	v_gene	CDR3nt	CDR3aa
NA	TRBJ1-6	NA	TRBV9	TGTGCCAGCAGCGTAGAAACCGGGACCGATAATTCACCCCTCCACTTT	CASSVETGTDNSPLHF
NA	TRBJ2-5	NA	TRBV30	TGTGCCTGGACCCCCCCGACCAGCTCAAAGACCCAGTACTTC	CAWTPPTSSKTQYF
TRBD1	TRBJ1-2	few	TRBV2	TGTGCCAGCAGGGGGGACAGGGGAGCATCCACTGGCTACACCTTC	CASRGDRGASTGYTF
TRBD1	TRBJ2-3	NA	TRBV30	TGTGCCTGGAGTTTGGCAGGGGGCGCAGCAGATACGCAGTATTTT	CAWSLAGGAADTQYF
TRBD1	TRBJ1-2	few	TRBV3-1	TGTGCCAGCAGCAATGTGGGACAGGCTTTCTATGGCTACACCTTC	CASSNVGQAFYGYTF
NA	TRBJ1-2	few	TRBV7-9	TGTGCCAGCAGCTCCCACGGGGATGGCTACACCTTC	CASSSHGDGYTF
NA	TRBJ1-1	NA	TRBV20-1	TGCAGTGCCCACCCAACAGCGAACACTGAAGCTTTCTTT	CSAHPTANTEAFF
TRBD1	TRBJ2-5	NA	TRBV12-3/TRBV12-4	TGTGCCAGCAGTTTTGAGGGACAGTCGATCTACTTC	CASSFEGQSIYF
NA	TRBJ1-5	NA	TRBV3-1	TGTGCCAGCAGCTCCTTGGGGGTTCAGCCCCAGCATTTT	CASSSLGVQPQHF
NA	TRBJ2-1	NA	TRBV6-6	TGTGCCAGCAGAAAGGGCGGCAATGAGCAGTTCTTC	CASRKGGNEQFF
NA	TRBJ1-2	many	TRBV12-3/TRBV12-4	TGTGCCAGCACCTTGGGGGGTATGGAGGGTTATGGCTACACCTTC	CASTLGGMEGYGYTF
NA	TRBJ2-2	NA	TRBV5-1	TGCGCCAGCAGCTTGGCCGGCCAGATAAACACCGGGGAGCTGTTTTTT	CASSLAGQINTGELFF
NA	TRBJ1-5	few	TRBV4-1	TGCGCCAGCAGCCAAGGTATGGACATCCCCAATCAGCCCCAGCATTTT	CASSQGMDIPNQPQHF
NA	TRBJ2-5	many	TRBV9	TGTGCCAGCAGCGCAACCGTGACCTGGGGTCAAGAGACCCAGTACTTC	CASSATVTWGQETQYF
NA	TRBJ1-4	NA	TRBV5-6	TGTGCCAGCAGCGCTGGGACATCGGAAAAACTGTTTTTT	CASSAGTSEKLFF
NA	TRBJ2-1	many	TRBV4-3	TGCGCCAGCAGCCAAGACTTGAGCTCCTACAATGAGCAGTTCTTC	CASSQDLSSYNEQFF
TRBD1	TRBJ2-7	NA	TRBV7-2	TGTGCCAGCAGACGGGGGTTTGGCGGGACAGGAGGATCCTACGAGCAGTACTTC	CASRRGFGGTGGSYEQYF
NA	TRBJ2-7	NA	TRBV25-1	TGTGCCAGCAGTGTTCTCCCAGGCTACGAGCAGTACTTC	CASSVLPGYEQYF
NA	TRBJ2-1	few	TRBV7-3	TGTGCCAGCAGCACGCCTGGGGACAATGAGCAGTTCTTC	CASSTPGDNEQFF
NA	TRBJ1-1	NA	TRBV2	TGTGCCAGCAGTGCATTAGCGTTGGAAGCTTTCTTT	CASSALALEAFF
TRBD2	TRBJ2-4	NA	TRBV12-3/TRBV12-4	TGTGCCAGCAGCCGTACGGGGACTAGCGGGAGCCCAGAGCAGTACTTC	CASSRTGTSGSPEQYF
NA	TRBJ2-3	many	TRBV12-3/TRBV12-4	TGTGCCAGCAGTCTTTACCGACTCGAAGACCTCACAGATACGCAGTATTTT	CASSLYRLEDLTDTQYF
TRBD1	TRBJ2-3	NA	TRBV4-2	TGTGCCAGCAGCCCGGGACAGGCCAGTTACTCTAGCACAGATACGCAGTATTTT	CASSPGQASYSSTDTQYF
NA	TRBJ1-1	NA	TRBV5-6	TGTGCCAGCCTCGCCCGGGGCAGAAAGAACACTGAAGCTTTCTTT	CASLARGRKNTEAFF
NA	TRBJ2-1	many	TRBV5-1	TGCGCCAGCAGACCCGGAGATGACGATGAGCAGTTCTTC	CASRPGDDDEQFF
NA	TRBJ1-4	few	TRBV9	TGTGCCAGCAGCCCCCCAGGGTCGACTAATGAAAAACTGTTTTTT	CASSPPGSTNEKLFF
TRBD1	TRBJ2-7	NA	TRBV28	TGTGCCAGCAGTCAACAGGGGCGCTACGAGCAGTACTTC	CASSQQGRYEQYF
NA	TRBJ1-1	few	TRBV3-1	TGTGCCAGCAGCCAAGATTGGGGGGGGCGAAACACTGAAGCTTTCTTT	CASSQDWGGRNTEAFF
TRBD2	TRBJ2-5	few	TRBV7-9	TGTGCCAGCAGCCCCAAAAAGCGGGGAGAGACCCAGTACTTC	CASSPKKRGETQYF
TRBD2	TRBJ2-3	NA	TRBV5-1	TGCGCCAGCAGCTTGTATGCGGGAGGAAGCACAGATACGCAGTATTTT	CASSLYAGGSTDTQYF
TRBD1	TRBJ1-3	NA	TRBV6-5	TGTGCCAGCAGCTTACTTGGGACAGGGTTCGGAAACACCATATATTTT	CASSLLGTGFGNTIYF
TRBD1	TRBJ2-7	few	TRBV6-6	TGTGCCAGCAGACCGGGACAGTACTACGAGCAGTACTTC	CASRPGQYYEQYF
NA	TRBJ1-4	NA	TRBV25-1	TGTGCCAGCAGTGATGGCAGGTTTTACGAAAAACTGTTTTTT	CASSDGRFYEKLFF
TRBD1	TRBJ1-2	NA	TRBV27	TGTGCCAGCAGTATCTTACAGGGGAAAGTAAATGGCTACACCTTC	CASSILQGKVNGYTF
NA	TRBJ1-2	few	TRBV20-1	TGCAGTGCTGCCCCCCTCACCGGACCTCTCTATGGCTACACCTTC	CSAAPLTGPLYGYTF